The following is a TCR beta chain sequence with its context. At one end the junction does not follow the germline gene, possibly because of a read error. Per germline, CDR1 SSHAT and CDR2 FNYEAQ (reference sequence). CDR3 length equals 14 residues. Random hexamers primed reverse transcription of 0.5 to 1 ug RNA. TCRdb independently ran MiXCR on the immunoSEQ multiplex PCR reads; one entry per CDR3 protein. Here the sample spans about 180,000 distinct CDR3 sequences, 85% to 95% being singletons. The data were taken from a study of CD8 T cells in Susac syndrome. The sequenced material came from CD4+ T cells from PBMCs. This clonotype originated in a human donor with Susac syndrome. The rearrangement uses TRBV7-7 and TRBJ2-3, with D unclear. The CDR3 DNA follows: TGTGCTAGCAGCTTACGCCCTACGGGAGATACGCAGTATTTT. Translated: CASSLRPTGDTQYF.